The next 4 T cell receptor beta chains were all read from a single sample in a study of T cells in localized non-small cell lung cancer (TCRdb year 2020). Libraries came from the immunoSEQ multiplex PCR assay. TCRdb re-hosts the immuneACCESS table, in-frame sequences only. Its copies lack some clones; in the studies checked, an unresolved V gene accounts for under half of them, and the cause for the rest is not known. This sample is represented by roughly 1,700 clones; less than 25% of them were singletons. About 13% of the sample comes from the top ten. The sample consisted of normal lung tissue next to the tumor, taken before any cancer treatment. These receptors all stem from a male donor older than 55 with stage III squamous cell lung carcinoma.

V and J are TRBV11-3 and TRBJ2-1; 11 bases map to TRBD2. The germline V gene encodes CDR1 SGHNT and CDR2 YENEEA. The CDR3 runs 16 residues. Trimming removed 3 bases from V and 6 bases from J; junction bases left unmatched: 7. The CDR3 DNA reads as TGTGCCAGCAGCTTGGGCCTAGCGGGGGGACGCAATGAGCAGTTCTTC. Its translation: CASSLGLAGGRNEQFF.

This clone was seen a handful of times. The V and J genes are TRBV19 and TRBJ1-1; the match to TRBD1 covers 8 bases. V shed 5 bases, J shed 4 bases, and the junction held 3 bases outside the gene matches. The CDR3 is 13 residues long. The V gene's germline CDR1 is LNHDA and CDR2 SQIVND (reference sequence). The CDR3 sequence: CASSYTGGTEAFF. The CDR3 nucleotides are TGTGCCAGTAGTTACACAGGGGGCACTGAAGCTTTCTTT.

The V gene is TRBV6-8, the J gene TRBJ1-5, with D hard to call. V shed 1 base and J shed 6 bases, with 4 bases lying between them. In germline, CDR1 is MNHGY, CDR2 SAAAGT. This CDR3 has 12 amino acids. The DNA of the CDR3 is TGTGCCAGCAGTTACTTAACTCAGCCCCAGCATTTT. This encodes CASSYLTQPQHF.

The CDR3 DNA follows: TGTGCCAGCACGCATCCCCGAACCAACTATGGCTACACCTTC. Protein: CASTHPRTNYGYTF. J is TRBJ1-2 and V is TRBV9, with no clear D. Looked up from germline, CDR1 is SGDLS and CDR2 is YYNGEE. V was pared by 6 bases and J by 2 bases, with 14 bases between. The CDR3 is made up of 14 amino acids.